The next 14 T cell receptor beta chains were all read from a single sample in a study of regulatory T cells in long-lasting Graves disease. Time point reported: persistent/refractory GD, antithyroid drugs over 5 years with positive TRAb. RNA extracted from PBMCs served as the sequencing template. Arm-PCR of CDR3 regions with iRepertoire HTBI primers generated TCR beta libraries. One entry per CDR3 protein, called by TCRdb with MiXCR from the multiplex PCR reads. The data contain fewer than 600,000 distinct CDR3 sequences, roughly 22% of them singletons. The sequencing used peripheral blood mononuclear cells (PBMCs), collected when the disease was refractory, from a patient treated with antithyroid drugs. The receptors stem from a female donor with Graves disease.

To note about this clonotype: A much larger clone lies a single base off, so this may be a read error. This chain connects TRBV2 to TRBJ2-7; D ambiguous. Between the trimmed V and J ends, which lost 6 bases and 1 base, there was a span of 4 bases. CDR1 and CDR2 from the germline V gene are SNHLY and FYNNEI. The CDR3 runs 11 residues. The CDR3 is CASRESYEQYF. The CDR3 DNA reads as TGTGCCAGCAGGGAATCCTACGAGCAGTACTTC.

CDR3 amino acids: CASSPRIDTDTQYF. The DNA of the CDR3 is TGTGCCAGCTCACCACGGATCGACACAGATACGCAGTATTTT. V is TRBV18 and J is TRBJ2-3; D uncertain. CDR1 is KGHSH and CDR2 is LQKENI in the germline V gene. CDR3 length: 14 amino acids. V was clipped by 1 base and J by 2 bases, with 7 bases between them.

This clonotype was counted ten times or more. V usage is TRBV12-3 or TRBV12-4 and J usage is TRBJ1-6; a possible D gene is TRBD1 (5 bases). Trimming cost V 4 bases and J 8 bases, with 18 bases left between them. This CDR3 region has 16 residues. The CDR3 sequence: CASSSAGPSRDSPLHF. CDR3 DNA sequence: TGTGCCAGCAGTTCGGCAGGGCCCTCCCGGGATTCACCCCTCCACTTT.

V gene TRBV28 combines with J gene TRBJ1-5; D call uncertain. The CDR3 consists of 9 residues. Germline CDR1 reads MDHEN; CDR2 reads SYDVKM. The germline V and J ends were trimmed by 11 bases and 9 bases, with 8 bases remaining between them. The CDR3 DNA reads TGTGCCGGCGGGCTGCCCCAGCATTTT. Residues: CAGGLPQHF. Full variable domain (rest looked up from reference TRBV28 and TRBJ1-5): DVKVTQSSRYLVKRTGEKVFLECVQDMDHENMFWYRQDPGLGLRLIYFSYDVKMKEKGDIPEGYSVSREKKERFSLILESASTNQTSMYLCAGGLPQHFGDGTRLSIL.

This chain uses TRBV20-1 with TRBJ1-2; perhaps TRBD1 as D (5 bases). Trimming stripped 2 bases from V and 5 bases from J, with 15 bases between. The V gene's germline CDR1 is DFQATT and CDR2 SNEGSKA (reference sequence). The CDR3 has 14 amino acids. The CDR3: CSARPPGRAYGYTF. The CDR3 DNA sequence: TGCAGTGCTAGACCCCCAGGGAGAGCGTATGGCTACACCTTC.

This clonotype has at least ten counts. This sequence joins TRBV27 and TRBJ1-1; no clear D gene. The V and J ends lost 2 bases and 4 bases respectively, with 8 bases between them. The CDR3 runs 13 residues. The germline CDR1 and CDR2 sequences are MNHEY and SMNVEV (reference sequence). In DNA form, the CDR3 reads TGTGCCAGCAGTTTAAACTGGGCCACTGAAGCTTTCTTT. Its protein is CASSLNWATEAFF.

This clonotype was seen a handful of times. The chain recombines TRBV6-1 with TRBJ1-4; 7 bases are a match to TRBD1. Trimming took 6 bases from V and 13 from J; bases not matched to a gene: 8. Germline values: CDR1 MNHNS, CDR2 SASEGT. This CDR3 has 12 residues. In DNA form, the CDR3 reads TGTGCCAGCAGCGGGGGACAGCCGGTACTGTTTTTT. It translates to CASSGGQPVLFF.

This clonotype was observed many times. This rearrangement joins TRBV6-1 to TRBJ2-1, with 10 bases identical to TRBD1. V shed 6 bases and J 1 base; nucleotides not matched to a gene: 15. The CDR3 sequence is 19 residues long. In germline, CDR1 is MNHNS, CDR2 SASEGT. The CDR3, as DNA: TGTGCCAGCAGAGCACCGGGACAGGGGTATTCGGCGTCCTACAATGAGCAGTTCTTC. It codes for CASRAPGQGYSASYNEQFF.

V is TRBV9 and J is TRBJ1-1, with no clear D. The germline V gene has CDR1 SGDLS and CDR2 YYNGEE. V lost 7 bases and J lost 2, with 24 bases in between. The CDR3 runs to 17 residues. The CDR3, as DNA: TGTGCCAGCTCACCCCGACCACCGCAGGTAGGCAACACTGAAGCTTTCTTT. Amino acids: CASSPRPPQVGNTEAFF.

This clonotype was seen only a few times. The J gene is TRBJ2-5, the V gene TRBV5-4; no clear D. Germline assignment: CDR1 SGHNT and CDR2 YYREEE (reference sequence). This CDR3 contains 13 residues. The ends were cut back, 2 bases at V and 5 bases at J, with 10 bases in the middle. The CDR3 sequence is CASSLDMGETQYF. The CDR3 DNA is TGTGCCAGCAGCTTAGATATGGGGGAGACCCAGTACTTC.

This clonotype was detected ten times or more. V usage is TRBV7-2 and J usage is TRBJ2-2, with 7 bases lining up with TRBD2. Germline V gives CDR1 SGHTA, CDR2 FQGNSA. This CDR3 spans 16 amino acids. Trimming at V came to 1 base and at J to 3 bases, leaving 5 bases not matched to a gene. CDR3 amino acids: CASSLGVTSYTGELFF. DNA of the CDR3: TGTGCCAGCAGCTTAGGTGTGACTAGCTACACCGGGGAGCTGTTTTTT.

Comment on this clonotype: One base away lies a much larger clone, so this may be a sequencing read error. The J gene is TRBJ2-5, the V gene TRBV29-1; TRBD2 might be the D (7 bases). Germline V gene lookup returns CDR1 SQVTM and CDR2 ANQGSEA. V was shortened by 0 bases and J by 3 bases, with 17 bases between the two germline ends. This CDR3 has 16 amino acids. CDR3 region: CSVEDFGGGPEETQYF. The CDR3, as DNA: TGCAGCGTTGAAGACTTTGGGGGGGGGCCGGAAGAGACCCAGTACTTC.

The chain uses TRBV29-1 and TRBJ2-3, with D perhaps TRBD2 (5 bases). This CDR3 is built from 14 residues. Germline CDR1 reads SQVTM; CDR2 reads ANQGSEA. Between the trimmed V and J ends, which lost 7 bases and 0 bases, there was a span of 14 bases. In DNA, the CDR3 is TGCAGCGCGATATTGGAGGAGAGCACAGATACGCAGTATTTT. Translating gives CSAILEESTDTQYF.

The rearrangement uses TRBV13 and TRBJ1-6; 7 bases agree with TRBD1. Germline CDR1 PRHDT, CDR2 FYEKMQ (reference sequence). V trimming: 5 bases; J trimming: 6 bases; junction bases outside the gene matches: 7. This CDR3 spans 15 amino acids. The CDR3 is CASSINRGSNSPLHF. The CDR3 DNA reads TGTGCCAGCAGCATAAACAGGGGTAGTAATTCACCCCTCCACTTT.